The 25 T cell receptor beta chains listed next were all sequenced from one sample in a study of beta chain features in type 1 diabetes. The authors reverse transcribed all of the isolated RNA, so sequencing captured expressed TCRB transcripts. Here immunoSEQ multiplex PCR was the method, and the copy in TCRdb shows in-frame clones only, minus some. Altogether 250,000 or so clones are present, 20% being singletons, with the ten largest covering 0.028%. Their antigens remain unidentified. Points from the study as a whole: Across all four CD4+ subsets, people with type 1 diabetes showed modestly shorter TCRB CDR3s.

Sequenced material: naive CD4+ T cells from blood. These receptor sequences come from a woman aged 40 to 50 with type 1 diabetes.

V is TRBV11-2 and J is TRBJ2-5; unclear D gene. Looked up from germline, CDR1 is SGHAT and CDR2 is FQNNGV. The CDR3 is made up of 13 amino acids. Trimming shortened V by 3 bases and J by 5 bases, and 10 bases separated the two germline ends. CDR3 DNA: TGTGCCAGCAGCTTCCCGGTTGAGGAGACCCAGTACTTC. This encodes CASSFPVEETQYF.

The chain employs TRBV5-1 and TRBJ2-1; TRBD1 aligns across 9 bases. The CDR3 consists of 15 residues. The V segment lost 4 bases and the J segment 4 bases; nucleotides outside the gene matches: 6. CDR1 and CDR2 from the germline V gene are SGHRS and YFSETQ. In DNA, the CDR3 is TGCGCCAGCAGCAAAGGGACAGGGATTTACAATGAGCAGTTCTTC. As protein: CASSKGTGIYNEQFF.

The J gene is TRBJ2-7, the V gene TRBV30; the D is unclear. Germline V CDR1 and CDR2: GTSNPN, SVGIG (reference sequence). The CDR3 sequence is 14 residues long. The V end lost 3 bases, the J end lost 2 bases, and 14 bases lay between the germline ends. The CDR3 here is CAWRPLNSPYEQYF. The CDR3 coding sequence is TGTGCCTGGAGACCCCTGAACAGCCCCTACGAGCAGTACTTC.

This clone turned up a few times. The V and J genes are TRBV29-1 and TRBJ2-5, with 10 bases that match TRBD2. The CDR3 runs to 14 residues. V was pared by 8 bases and J by 5 bases, with 11 bases of the junction left unmatched. Germline CDR1 SQVTM, CDR2 ANQGSEA. CDR3 nucleotide sequence: TGCAGCTTCAGCCCTAGCGGGAGTAGGGAGACCCAGTACTTC. It specifies CSFSPSGSRETQYF.

The chain recombines TRBV7-9 with TRBJ1-1, with D unclear. The CDR3 is 15 amino acids. Germline lookup yields CDR1 SEHNR and CDR2 FQNEAQ (reference sequence). Trimming shortened V by 2 bases and J by 0 bases, and 10 bases separated the two germline ends. CDR3 sequence reads: CASSLTDNLNTEAFF. The CDR3 DNA follows: TGTGCCAGCAGCTTAACCGACAATCTGAACACTGAAGCTTTCTTT.

The V gene is TRBV25-1, the J gene TRBJ2-6; D is possibly TRBD2 (5 bases). Germline CDR1 reads MGHDK; CDR2 reads SYGVNS. The CDR3 is 15 residues long. Trimming removed 8 bases from V and 1 base from J, with 12 bases in between. CDR3 nucleotides: TGTGCCAGCGCCAGAGGGTTGTCTGGGGCCAACGTCCTGACTTTC. Translation gives CASARGLSGANVLTF.

This clone has a handful of counts. The V call is TRBV7-2, the J call TRBJ2-7, with a weak D call TRBD1 (5 bases). The CDR3 length is 14 residues. Trimming shortened V by 5 bases and J by 6 bases, and 17 bases separated the two germline ends. Germline V lookup: CDR1 SGHTA, CDR2 FQGNSA. The CDR3 loop is CASSHAREIREQYF. The DNA of the CDR3 is TGTGCCAGCAGCCACGCCAGGGAAATCCGCGAGCAGTACTTC.

In this sample, this clone turned up a few times. The V gene is TRBV30, the J gene TRBJ2-1; no reliable D call. CDR1 is GTSNPN, CDR2 SVGIG, per germline (reference sequence). There are 12 residues in the CDR3. V was trimmed by 0 bases and J by 6 bases, leaving 6 bases between them. CDR3 loop: CAWSVHGNEQFF. The CDR3 DNA reads TGTGCCTGGAGTGTACATGGCAATGAGCAGTTCTTC.

The rearrangement links TRBV7-9 to TRBJ2-6; D uncertain. Germline V lookup: CDR1 SEHNR, CDR2 FQNEAQ (reference sequence). The CDR3 spans 15 residues. V was trimmed by 5 bases and J by 19 bases, leaving 27 bases between them. CDR3 nucleotide sequence: TGTGCCAGCAGCCCCACCGGAGCTCTCGAGCCGATTATAACTTTC. It translates to CASSPTGALEPIITF.

This chain joins TRBV11-2 and TRBJ1-1, with D unclear. Trimming left V 3 bases short and J 0 bases short, with 5 bases between. CDR3 length: 13 amino acids. Per germline, CDR1 SGHAT and CDR2 FQNNGV. The CDR3 spells CASSLSMNTEAFF. In DNA, the CDR3 is TGTGCCAGCAGCTTGTCCATGAACACTGAAGCTTTCTTT.

A note on this clone: Other DNA sequences in the same sample also yield this CDR3. V and J are TRBV7-2 and TRBJ1-5, with no clear D. This CDR3 has 12 residues. V gave up 3 bases and J gave up 3 bases, with 3 bases separating them. Germline CDR1 and CDR2: SGHTA and FQGNSA. DNA for the CDR3: TGTGCCAGCAGCTTCCTCAATCAGCCCCAGCATTTT. Encoded protein: CASSFLNQPQHF.

This clone has a handful of counts. The J gene is TRBJ2-1, the V gene TRBV18, with 10 bases identical to TRBD2. With V trimmed by 3 bases and J by 7 bases, 6 bases remained unmatched. The CDR3 contains 15 residues. CDR1 and CDR2 from the germline V gene are KGHSH and LQKENI. The CDR3, as DNA: TGTGCCAGCTCACCCCTAGCGGGAGAAAGGAATGAGCAGTTCTTC. This gives the protein CASSPLAGERNEQFF. The whole variable domain, remainder taken from reference TRBV18 and TRBJ2-1, is NAGVMQNPRHLVRRRGQEARLRCSPMKGHSHVYWYRQLPEEGLKFMVYLQKENIIDESGMPKERFSAEFPKEGPSILRIQQVVRGDSAAYFCASSPLAGERNEQFFGPGTRLTVL.

This clone was recorded a few times. The gene calls are TRBV7-9 and TRBJ2-7, with a possible D match to TRBD2 (5 bases). Between the trimmed V and J ends, which lost 5 bases and 3 bases, there was a span of 17 bases. The CDR3 extends over 15 amino acids. Germline values: CDR1 SEHNR, CDR2 FQNEAQ (reference sequence). The CDR3 loop is CASSTTWTQNYEQYF. The CDR3, as DNA: TGTGCCAGCAGCACAACCTGGACTCAGAACTACGAGCAGTACTTC.

The CDR3 loop is CASSTTGATYGYTF. In DNA, the CDR3 is TGTGCCAGCAGCACCACAGGAGCCACCTATGGCTACACCTTC. The rearrangement links TRBV9 to TRBJ1-2, with D maybe TRBD1 (5 bases). Trimming took 4 bases from V and 4 from J, leaving 14 bases between them. CDR3 length: 14 residues. Germline-derived CDR1 and CDR2 are SGDLS and YYNGEE.

This clone was observed a handful of times. The V gene is TRBV7-9, the J gene TRBJ2-7; D gene uncertain. Germline V gene lookup returns CDR1 SEHNR and CDR2 FQNEAQ (reference sequence). The CDR3 loop spans 10 amino acids. V lost 5 bases to trimming and J lost 4 bases, with 3 bases between them. The CDR3, as DNA: TGTGCCAGCAGCATATACGAGCAGTACTTC. It translates to CASSIYEQYF.

The chain is built from TRBV10-3 and TRBJ1-5; 10 positions agree with TRBD1. The CDR3 is 13 amino acids. Germline V gene data show CDR1 as ENHRY and CDR2 as SYGVKD. The trim removed 6 bases at V and 5 bases at J, leaving 1 base unmatched. The CDR3 DNA follows: TGTGCCATCAGAGGGACAGGGGATCAGCCCCAGCATTTT. This gives the protein CAIRGTGDQPQHF.

The chain is built from TRBV6-5 and TRBJ1-3; no definite D call. The V and J ends lost 4 bases and 0 bases respectively, with 10 bases between them. Per germline, CDR1 MNHEY and CDR2 SVGAGI. CDR3 length: 15 amino acids. CDR3 coding DNA: TGTGCCAGCAGTTGGGAAGGGAGCTCTGGAAACACCATATATTTT. Its protein product is CASSWEGSSGNTIYF.

The chain combines TRBV2 with TRBJ1-5; TRBD1 might be the D (6 bases). CDR3 length equals 14 residues. The germline V and J ends were trimmed by 8 bases and 7 bases, with 18 bases remaining between them. The germline V gene has CDR1 SNHLY and CDR2 FYNNEI. The CDR3: CASRGGAPGQPQHF. CDR3 nucleotides: TGTGCCAGCCGAGGGGGGGCGCCCGGACAGCCCCAGCATTTT.

The chain links TRBV7-2 to TRBJ2-4; D not certain. Germline-derived CDR1 and CDR2 are SGHTA and FQGNSA. The V gene lost 0 bases and the J gene lost 0 bases, with 3 bases spanning the gap. The CDR3 contains 14 residues. This chain's CDR3 is CASSLALAKNIQYF. The DNA of the CDR3 is TGTGCCAGCAGCTTAGCACTAGCCAAAAACATTCAGTACTTC.

V and J are TRBV5-6 and TRBJ1-2, with unresolved D. The CDR3 has 14 residues. Germline lookup yields CDR1 SGHDT and CDR2 YYEEEE. Trimming cost V 2 bases and J 2 bases, with 10 bases left between them. In nucleotides, the CDR3 is TGTGCCAGCAGCTTTTACAGCCGAAACTATGGCTACACCTTC. Translated, it gives CASSFYSRNYGYTF.

The chain is built from TRBV29-1 and TRBJ2-5; 7 nucleotides match TRBD1. The J call is uncertain, as TRBJ2-7 better fits the DNA end. From germline, CDR1 is SQVTM and CDR2 ANQGSEA. The CDR3 is 15 amino acids. CDR3 nucleotide sequence: TGCAGCGTCGCCGTAAACAGGGGCCCTCCCTACGAGCAGTACTTC. Protein sequence: CSVAVNRGPPYEQYF.

The chain links TRBV7-2 to TRBJ2-7; 8 nucleotides line up with TRBD1. This CDR3 has 15 residues. Germline V gives CDR1 SGHTA, CDR2 FQGNSA. With V trimmed by 7 bases and J by 2 bases, 10 bases remained unmatched. CDR3 in DNA: TGTGCCAGCACCTCCTCCGGGACAGGCCCCTACGAGCAGTACTTC. Translating gives CASTSSGTGPYEQYF.

This clone was detected a few times. V usage is TRBV28 and J usage is TRBJ2-7; 10 nucleotides agree with TRBD1. The CDR3 covers 16 residues. The germline V gene encodes CDR1 MDHEN and CDR2 SYDVKM. Trimming removed 6 bases from V and 5 bases from J; junction bases left unmatched: 13. CDR3 sequence (DNA): TGTGCCAGCAGCATCCCCGGGAGGGACAGGGGCCACGAGCAGTACTTC. It encodes CASSIPGRDRGHEQYF.

This clone has more than one count but fewer than ten. As DNA, the CDR3 is TGCAGCGCTGGCTACGCGGCTGAGCAGTTCTTC. This encodes CSAGYAAEQFF. The chain is built from TRBV29-1 and TRBJ2-1; no clear D. Germline lookup yields CDR1 SQVTM and CDR2 ANQGSEA. Trimming shortened V by 7 bases and J by 9 bases, and 13 bases separated the two germline ends. There are 11 residues in the CDR3.

The table lists this clone with a few counts. J is TRBJ1-4 and V is TRBV15, with 9 bases that match TRBD1. V gave up 4 bases and J gave up 7 bases; unmatched junction bases: 7. The germline V gene has CDR1 LNHNV and CDR2 YYDKDF (reference sequence). The CDR3 has 15 amino acids. As DNA, the CDR3 is TGTGCCACCAGCACAACGACAGGGGGAAGTGAAAAACTGTTTTTT. This encodes CATSTTTGGSEKLFF.